This T cell receptor (beta chain) was retrieved from a study of blood T cell repertoires in COVID-19 (dated by TCRdb to 2018 to 2021). Study-wide context: Samples from collaborators originated in the United States, Italy and Spain and spanned both the acute and convalescent phases of COVID-19. The repertoires were released in a freely available public database intended as a resource for research on the immune response to SARS-CoV-2. Deeply sampled blood TCRbeta repertoires from subjects exposed to, actively infected with, or recovered from COVID-19 were included in the dataset. HLA class I and class II types, where available, came from metadata supplied by the sample provider rather than from assay-based typing. Nearly every sample came with metadata listing a de-identified subject ID, COVID-19 status, age in years and sex. The samples were drawn from the first 160 participants of the ongoing ImmuneRACE study and from 1,254 subjects provided by 6 global collaborators. The material from the prospective study consisted of cDNA or gDNA derived from T cells, B-cell-depleted T cells, or PBMCs.

Here is what the overall study found, with its caveats: The amount of clinical and demographic metadata varied by source and participant and was provided uncurated.

Details on this clone: There is no known antigen for this receptor. The record has no base qualities; no much larger clone is one base away.

TCRbeta CDR3 regions were amplified from genomic DNA by means of the immunoSEQ Assay, a bias-controlled multiplex PCR. Concerning the study's data processing: Nucleated cell counts per sample were estimated from amplification of reference gene primers within the assay. Sequence reads were collapsed and filtered to measure the absolute abundance of every unique TCRbeta CDR3 rearrangement. For each sample, productive Simpson clonality was calculated by taking the square root of Simpson's diversity index across productive rearrangements. Sourced from immuneACCESS, this table was stored by TCRdb with only in-frame sequences that have V and J called. A share of the clones is absent; for the studies checked, an unresolved V gene accounts for under half, and the remainder has no known explanation. From that table come the V and J calls and clone size; the DNA was used to work out D and trimming. The sample table shows 200,000 to 250,000 clones, and 80% are seen once. Roughly 13% of the sample belongs to the ten largest clones.

Whole blood was collected in K2EDTA tubes by collaborating institutions according to the institutions' own protocols. For TCRbeta analysis, collaborators shipped samples in one of three forms: frozen whole blood, isolated PBMCs, or DNA extracted from either of those sample types. CDR1 MGHRA and CDR2 YSYEKL are derived from the germline V gene. The V end loses 0 bases and the J end loses 5 bases, and a stretch of 19 bases separates them. Its CDR3 holds 17 amino acids, cysteine through phenylalanine. Kept here is only the CDR3 DNA, which spans 51 bases and is read in frame from base 1. Sequencing input: peripheral blood. The TCR was taken from a human donor in a cohort sampled during active COVID-19. The chain is encoded by TRBV4-1 joined to TRBJ1-1; the D region possibly corresponds to TRBD1 (5 bases align). Here the CDR3 is given as CASSQEGGTNPPTEAFF. The nucleotide sequence reads as follows: TGCGCCAGCAGCCAAGAGGGAGGGACCAACCCTCCGACTGAAGCTTTCTTT.